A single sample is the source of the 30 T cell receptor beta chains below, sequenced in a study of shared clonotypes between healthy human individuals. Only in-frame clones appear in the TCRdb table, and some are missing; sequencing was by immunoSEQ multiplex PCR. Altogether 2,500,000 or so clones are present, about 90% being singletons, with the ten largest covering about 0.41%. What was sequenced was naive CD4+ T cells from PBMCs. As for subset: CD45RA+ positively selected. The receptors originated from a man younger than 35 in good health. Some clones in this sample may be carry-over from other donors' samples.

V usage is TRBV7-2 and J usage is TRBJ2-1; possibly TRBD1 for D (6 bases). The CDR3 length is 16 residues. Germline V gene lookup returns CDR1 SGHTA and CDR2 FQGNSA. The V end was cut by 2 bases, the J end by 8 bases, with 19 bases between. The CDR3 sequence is CASSLLGTTIFDEQFF. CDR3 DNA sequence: TGTGCCAGCAGCTTATTGGGGACAACGATCTTCGATGAGCAGTTCTTC.

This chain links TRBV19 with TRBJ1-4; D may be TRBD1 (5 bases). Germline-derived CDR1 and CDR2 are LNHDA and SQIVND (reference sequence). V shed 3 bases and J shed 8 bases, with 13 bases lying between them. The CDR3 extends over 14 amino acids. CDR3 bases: TGTGCCAGTAGTATTTCCAGGGTACGAGAAAAACTGTTTTTT. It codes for CASSISRVREKLFF.

The CDR3: CASSHLLTGKNIQYF. CDR3 DNA: TGCGCCAGCAGCCACCTTTTGACGGGTAAAAACATTCAGTACTTC. The chain joins TRBV4-1 to TRBJ2-4; D gene ambiguous. Trimming cost V 3 bases and J 4 bases, with 13 bases left between them. This CDR3 is 15 amino acids long. The V gene's germline CDR1 is MGHRA and CDR2 YSYEKL.

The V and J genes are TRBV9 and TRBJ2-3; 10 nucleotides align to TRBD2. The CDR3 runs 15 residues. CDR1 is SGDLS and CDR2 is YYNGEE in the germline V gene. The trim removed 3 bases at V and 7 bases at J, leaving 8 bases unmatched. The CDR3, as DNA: TGTGCCAGCAGCGGGCTAGCGGGAGCCCTATATACGCAGTATTTT. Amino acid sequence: CASSGLAGALYTQYF.

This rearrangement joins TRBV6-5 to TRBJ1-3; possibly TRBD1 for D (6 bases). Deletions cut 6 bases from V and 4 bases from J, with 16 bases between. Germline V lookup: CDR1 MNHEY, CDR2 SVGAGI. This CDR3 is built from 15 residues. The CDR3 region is CASSLLGARGNTIYF. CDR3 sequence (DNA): TGTGCCAGCAGCCTCCTGGGGGCGAGGGGAAACACCATATATTTT.

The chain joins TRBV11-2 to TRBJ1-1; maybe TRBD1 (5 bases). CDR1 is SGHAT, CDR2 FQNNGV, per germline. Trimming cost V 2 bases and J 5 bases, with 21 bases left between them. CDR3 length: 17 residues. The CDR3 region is CASSLMAPGKRRTEAFF. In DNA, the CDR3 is TGTGCCAGCAGCTTAATGGCCCCAGGGAAAAGACGAACTGAAGCTTTCTTT.

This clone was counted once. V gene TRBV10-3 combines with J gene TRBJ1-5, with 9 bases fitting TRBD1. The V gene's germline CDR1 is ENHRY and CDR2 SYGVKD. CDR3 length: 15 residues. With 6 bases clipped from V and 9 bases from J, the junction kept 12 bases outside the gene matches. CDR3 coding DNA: TGTGCCATCAGGAGACCGGGACAGGGATGGAGGCCCCAGCATTTT. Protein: CAIRRPGQGWRPQHF.

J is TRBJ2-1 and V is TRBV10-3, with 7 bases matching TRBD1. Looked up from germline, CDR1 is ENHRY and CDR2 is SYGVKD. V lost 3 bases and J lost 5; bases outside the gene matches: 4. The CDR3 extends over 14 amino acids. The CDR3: CAISETGAHNEQFF. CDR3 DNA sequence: TGTGCCATCAGTGAAACAGGGGCTCACAATGAGCAGTTCTTC.

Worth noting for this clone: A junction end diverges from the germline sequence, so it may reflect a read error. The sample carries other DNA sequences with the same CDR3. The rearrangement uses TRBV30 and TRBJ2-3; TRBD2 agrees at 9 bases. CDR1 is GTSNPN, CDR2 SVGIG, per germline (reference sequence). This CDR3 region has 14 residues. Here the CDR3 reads CAWGLAYGTDTQYF. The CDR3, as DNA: TGTGCCTGGGGACTAGCGTATGGCACAGATACACAGTATTTT.

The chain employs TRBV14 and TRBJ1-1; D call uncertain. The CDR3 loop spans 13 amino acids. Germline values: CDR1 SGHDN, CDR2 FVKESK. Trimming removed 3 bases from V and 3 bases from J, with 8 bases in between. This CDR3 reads CASSQFSYTEAFF. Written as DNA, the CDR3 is TGTGCCAGCAGCCAGTTTTCCTACACTGAAGCTTTCTTT.

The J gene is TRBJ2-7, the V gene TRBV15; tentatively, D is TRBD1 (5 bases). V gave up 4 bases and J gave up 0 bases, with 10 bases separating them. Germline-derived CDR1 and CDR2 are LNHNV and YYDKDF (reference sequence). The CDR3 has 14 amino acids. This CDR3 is CATSKEQASYEQYF. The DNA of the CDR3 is TGTGCCACCAGCAAAGAACAGGCCTCCTACGAGCAGTACTTC.

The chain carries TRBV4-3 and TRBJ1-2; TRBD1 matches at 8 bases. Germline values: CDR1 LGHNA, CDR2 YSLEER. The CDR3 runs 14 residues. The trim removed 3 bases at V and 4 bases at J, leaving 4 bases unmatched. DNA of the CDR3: TGCGCCAGCAGCCAGGGACAGGCAGGCTATGGCTACACCTTC. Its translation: CASSQGQAGYGYTF.

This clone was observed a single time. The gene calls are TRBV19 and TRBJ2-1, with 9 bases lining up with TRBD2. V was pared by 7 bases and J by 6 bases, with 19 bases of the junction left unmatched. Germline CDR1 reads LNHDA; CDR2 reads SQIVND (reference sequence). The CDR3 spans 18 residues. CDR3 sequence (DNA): TGTGCCAGTACCCCGTGGGCTAGCGGGACCTACCTTGCCAATGAGCAGTTCTTC. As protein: CASTPWASGTYLANEQFF.

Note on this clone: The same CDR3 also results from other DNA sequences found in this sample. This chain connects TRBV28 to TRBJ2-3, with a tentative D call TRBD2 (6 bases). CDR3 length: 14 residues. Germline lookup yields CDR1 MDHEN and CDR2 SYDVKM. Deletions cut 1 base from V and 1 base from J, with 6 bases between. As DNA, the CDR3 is TGTGCCAGCAGTTTATCGGGAGGCACAGATACGCAGTATTTT. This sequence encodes CASSLSGGTDTQYF.

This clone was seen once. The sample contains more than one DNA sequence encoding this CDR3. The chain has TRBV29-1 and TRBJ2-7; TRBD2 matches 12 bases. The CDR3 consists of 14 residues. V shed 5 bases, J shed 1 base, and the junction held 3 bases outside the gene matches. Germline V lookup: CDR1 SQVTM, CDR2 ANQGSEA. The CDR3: CSVSGLAGSYEQYF. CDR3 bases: TGCAGCGTTTCGGGACTAGCGGGTTCCTACGAGCAGTACTTC.

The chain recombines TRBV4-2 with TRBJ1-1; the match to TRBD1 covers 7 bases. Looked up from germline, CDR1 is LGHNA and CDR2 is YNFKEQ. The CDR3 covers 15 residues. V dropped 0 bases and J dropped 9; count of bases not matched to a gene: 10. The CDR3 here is CASSQDPQGLGKAFF. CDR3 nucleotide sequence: TGTGCCAGCAGCCAAGATCCACAGGGGCTCGGGAAAGCTTTCTTT.

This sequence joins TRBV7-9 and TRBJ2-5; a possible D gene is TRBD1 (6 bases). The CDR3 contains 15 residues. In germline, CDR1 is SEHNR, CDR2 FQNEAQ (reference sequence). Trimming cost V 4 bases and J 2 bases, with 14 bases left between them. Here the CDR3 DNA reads TGTGCCAGCAGCTCAGGGGATTCCGGGCAAGAGACCCAGTACTTC. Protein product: CASSSGDSGQETQYF.

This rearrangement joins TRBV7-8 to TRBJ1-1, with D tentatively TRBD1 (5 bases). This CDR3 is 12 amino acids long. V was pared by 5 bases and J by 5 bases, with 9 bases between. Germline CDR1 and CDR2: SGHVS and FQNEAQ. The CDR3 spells CASSPRGTEAFF. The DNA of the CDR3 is TGTGCCAGCAGCCCCCGGGGGACTGAAGCTTTCTTT. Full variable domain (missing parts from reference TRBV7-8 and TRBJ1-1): GAGVSQSPRYKVAKRGQDVALRCDPISGHVSLFWYQQALGQGPEFLTYFQNEAQLDKSGLPSDRFFAERPEGSVSTLKIQRTQQEDSAVYLCASSPRGTEAFFGQGTRLTVV.

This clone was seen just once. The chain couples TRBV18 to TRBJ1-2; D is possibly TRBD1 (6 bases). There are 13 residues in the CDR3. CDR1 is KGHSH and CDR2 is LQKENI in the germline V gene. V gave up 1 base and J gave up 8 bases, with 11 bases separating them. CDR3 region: CASSPRRTEGYTF. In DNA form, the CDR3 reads TGTGCCAGCTCACCACGGCGGACAGAAGGCTACACCTTC.

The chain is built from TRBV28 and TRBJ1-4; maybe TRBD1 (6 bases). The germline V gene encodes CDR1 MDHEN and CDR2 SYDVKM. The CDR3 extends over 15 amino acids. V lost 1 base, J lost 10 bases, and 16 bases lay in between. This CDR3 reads CASSLSSGAVGKLFF. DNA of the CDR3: TGTGCCAGCAGTTTATCGTCGGGGGCGGTTGGAAAACTGTTTTTT.

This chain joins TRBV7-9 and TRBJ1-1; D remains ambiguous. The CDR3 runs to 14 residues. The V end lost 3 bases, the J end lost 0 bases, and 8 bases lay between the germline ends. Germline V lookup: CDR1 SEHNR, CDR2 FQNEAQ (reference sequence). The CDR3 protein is CASSLDPMNTEAFF. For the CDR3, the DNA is TGTGCCAGCAGCTTGGACCCTATGAACACTGAAGCTTTCTTT.

The CDR3 DNA sequence: TGTGCCAGCAGTTACTCGACCAGGGCGAACACTGAAGCTTTCTTT. As protein: CASSYSTRANTEAFF. This chain links TRBV6-5 with TRBJ1-1; perhaps TRBD1 as D (5 bases). V was cut by 0 bases and J by 1 base, with 9 bases left in between. This CDR3 is built from 15 residues. Germline loops: CDR1 MNHEY, CDR2 SVGAGI.

CDR3 sequence reads: CASSLGSNRDTDTQYF. In DNA form, the CDR3 reads TGCGCCAGCAGCTTAGGGTCAAACAGGGACACAGATACGCAGTATTTT. The chain has TRBV5-1 and TRBJ2-3; weak D call: TRBD1 (6 bases). The V end was cut by 2 bases, the J end by 2 bases, with 15 bases between. CDR3 size: 16 residues. CDR1 SGHRS and CDR2 YFSETQ come from the germline V gene.

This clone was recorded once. In DNA form, the CDR3 reads TGTGCCAGCTCACCATACAGGGATACCGGGGAGCTGTTTTTT. Protein product: CASSPYRDTGELFF. This chain links TRBV18 with TRBJ2-2; the D gene is possibly TRBD1 (6 bases). This CDR3 is built from 14 residues. Germline CDR1 reads KGHSH; CDR2 reads LQKENI. The V and J ends lost 2 bases and 5 bases respectively, with 9 bases between them. The full variable domain, rest sourced from reference TRBV18 and TRBJ2-2, is NAGVMQNPRHLVRRRGQEARLRCSPMKGHSHVYWYRQLPEEGLKFMVYLQKENIIDESGMPKERFSAEFPKEGPSILRIQQVVRGDSAAYFCASSPYRDTGELFFGEGSRLTVL.

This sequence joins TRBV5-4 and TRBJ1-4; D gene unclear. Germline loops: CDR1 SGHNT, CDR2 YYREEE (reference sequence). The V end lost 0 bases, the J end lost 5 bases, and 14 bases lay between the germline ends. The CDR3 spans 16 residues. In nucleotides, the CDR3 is TGTGCCAGCAGCTTGGGTTCGGCGGGGAGAAATGAAAAACTGTTTTTT. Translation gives CASSLGSAGRNEKLFF.

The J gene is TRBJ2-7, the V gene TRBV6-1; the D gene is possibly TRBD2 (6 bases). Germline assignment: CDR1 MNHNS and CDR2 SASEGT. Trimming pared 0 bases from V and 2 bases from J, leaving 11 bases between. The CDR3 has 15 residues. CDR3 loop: CASSEAGEAPYEQYF. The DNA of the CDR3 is TGTGCCAGCAGTGAAGCCGGGGAGGCCCCCTACGAGCAGTACTTC.

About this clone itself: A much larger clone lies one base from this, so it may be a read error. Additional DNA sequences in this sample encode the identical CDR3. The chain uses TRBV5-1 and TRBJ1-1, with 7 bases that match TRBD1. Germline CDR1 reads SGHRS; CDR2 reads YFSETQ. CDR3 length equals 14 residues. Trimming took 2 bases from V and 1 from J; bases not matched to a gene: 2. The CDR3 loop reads CASSLDRANTEAFF. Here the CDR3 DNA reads TGCGCCAGCAGCTTAGACAGGGCGAACACTGAAGCTTTCTTT.

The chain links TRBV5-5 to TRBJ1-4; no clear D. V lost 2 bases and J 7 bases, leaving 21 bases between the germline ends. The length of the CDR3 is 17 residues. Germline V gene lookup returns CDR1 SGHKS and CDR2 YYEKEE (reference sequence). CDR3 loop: CASSFRWGPVAGEKLFF. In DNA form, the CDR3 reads TGTGCCAGCAGCTTTCGGTGGGGTCCCGTTGCTGGTGAAAAACTGTTTTTT.

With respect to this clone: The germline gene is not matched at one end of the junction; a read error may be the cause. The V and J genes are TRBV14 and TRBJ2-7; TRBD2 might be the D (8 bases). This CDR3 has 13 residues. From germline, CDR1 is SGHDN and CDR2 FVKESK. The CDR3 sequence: CASSKDRREAAFF. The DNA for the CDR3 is TGTGCCAGCAGCAAGGACAGGCGGGAGGCCGCGTTCTTC.

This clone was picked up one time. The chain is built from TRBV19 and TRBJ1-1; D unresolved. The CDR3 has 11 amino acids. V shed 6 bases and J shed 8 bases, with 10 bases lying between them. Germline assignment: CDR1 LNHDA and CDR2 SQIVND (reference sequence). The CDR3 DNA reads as TGTGCCAGTAGGATTTTTACAGAAGCTTTCTTT. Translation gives CASRIFTEAFF.